These 32 T cell receptor beta chains were all obtained from the same sample, sequenced in a study of blood T cell repertoires in COVID-19. Repertoires were generated with immunoSEQ multiplex PCR, while TCRdb's copy carries only in-frame clones and drops some. Here the sample spans about 95,000 clones, around 81% being singletons. Sequenced material: peripheral blood. Receptors were obtained from a man older than 75 with COVID-19, enrolled during active disease.

This clone was detected once. This chain joins TRBV6-2 or TRBV6-3 and TRBJ2-3; 10 bases map to TRBD2. This CDR3 is 15 amino acids long. V was pared by 5 bases and J by 1 base, with 3 bases of the junction left unmatched. Germline lookup yields CDR1 MNHEY and CDR2 SVGEGT. The CDR3 DNA sequence: TGTGCCAGCAGTGAGCGGGGGGGGCGCACAGATACGCAGTATTTT. Translated: CASSERGGRTDTQYF.

The V and J genes are TRBV6-5 and TRBJ1-4, with 7 bases lining up with TRBD1. V trimming: 6 bases; J trimming: 4 bases; junction bases outside the gene matches: 5. Germline CDR1 MNHEY, CDR2 SVGAGI. The CDR3 has 14 residues. This chain's CDR3 is CASRPGQSNEKLFF. In DNA, the CDR3 is TGTGCCAGCAGACCGGGACAGAGTAATGAAAAACTGTTTTTT.

The sample holds a few counts of this clone. V and J are TRBV2 and TRBJ2-2; TRBD2 matches at 7 bases. This CDR3 contains 14 residues. Trimming removed 8 bases from V and 0 bases from J; junction bases left unmatched: 3. Per the germline V gene, CDR1 is SNHLY and CDR2 is FYNNEI. The CDR3 coding sequence is TGTGCCAGCGCTAGCGGACCGAACACCGGGGAGCTGTTTTTT. Translation: CASASGPNTGELFF.

The J gene is TRBJ2-3, the V gene TRBV10-3, with 7 bases aligning to TRBD2. CDR1 is ENHRY and CDR2 is SYGVKD in the germline V gene. After removal of 2 bases from V and 1 base from J, the junction contained 12 bases not matched to a gene. The CDR3 is made up of 18 amino acids. CDR3 bases: TGTGCCATCAGTGAGGATATACTTGGGGGGGTCGGCACAGATACGCAGTATTTT. Translating it yields CAISEDILGGVGTDTQYF.

This clone has just a few counts. The chain uses TRBV2 and TRBJ2-7; no clear D. This CDR3 has 12 residues. Germline V gives CDR1 SNHLY, CDR2 FYNNEI. The ends were cut back, 1 base at V and 3 bases at J, with 4 bases in the middle. The CDR3 bases are TGTGCCAGCAGTGAAGGACTCTACGAGCAGTACTTC. Encoded protein: CASSEGLYEQYF.

The rearrangement uses TRBV7-2 and TRBJ2-3; D not resolved. The CDR3 runs 15 residues. The V end was cut by 4 bases, the J end by 0 bases, with 11 bases between. Germline lookup yields CDR1 SGHTA and CDR2 FQGNSA. CDR3 DNA: TGTGCCAGCAGCTCACAACGACTTAGCACAGATACGCAGTATTTT. Translated, it gives CASSSQRLSTDTQYF.

The chain links TRBV29-1 to TRBJ2-3; D is undetermined. Germline V CDR1 and CDR2: SQVTM, ANQGSEA. Trimming took 7 bases from V and 0 from J, leaving 17 bases between them. This CDR3 is 15 amino acids long. The CDR3 spells CSGVGPPGSTDTQYF. The CDR3 nucleotides are TGCAGCGGCGTCGGTCCCCCAGGAAGCACAGATACGCAGTATTTT.

V and J are TRBV9 and TRBJ1-1; no reliable D call. Germline V lookup: CDR1 SGDLS, CDR2 YYNGEE. CDR3 length: 14 amino acids. Trimming took 0 bases from V and 4 from J, leaving 10 bases between them. Here the CDR3 DNA reads TGTGCCAGCAGCGTAGGCAGATATGGCACTGAAGCTTTCTTT. Protein product: CASSVGRYGTEAFF.

The rearrangement joins TRBV2 to TRBJ2-3, with a tentative D call TRBD1 (5 bases). This CDR3 spans 15 amino acids. Trimming removed 4 bases from V and 3 bases from J, with 14 bases in between. Germline V CDR1 and CDR2: SNHLY, FYNNEI. In DNA, the CDR3 is TGTGCCAGCAGTGCTGGCAGGGTGAGGACAGATACGCAGTATTTT. This gives the protein CASSAGRVRTDTQYF.

The chain combines TRBV27 with TRBJ1-3; TRBD1 aligns across 7 bases. Germline-derived CDR1 and CDR2 are MNHEY and SMNVEV (reference sequence). CDR3 size: 17 residues. V dropped 5 bases and J dropped 1; count of bases not matched to a gene: 11. This CDR3 is CASSPTAGGQSGNTIYF. CDR3 DNA sequence: TGTGCCAGCAGTCCTACGGCAGGGGGGCAATCTGGAAACACCATATATTTT.

The chain links TRBV28 to TRBJ1-2, with 8 bases lining up with TRBD1. Germline loops: CDR1 MDHEN, CDR2 SYDVKM. V was pared by 4 bases and J by 3 bases, with 13 bases of the junction left unmatched. The CDR3 consists of 17 residues. In DNA form, the CDR3 reads TGTGCCAGCAGTTCCCCTTTCAGGACAGGGATTCACTATGGCTACACCTTC. It translates to CASSSPFRTGIHYGYTF.

The CDR3 DNA reads as TGCGCCAGCAGCCAAGAAGGCGGAAAGCATCAGCCCCAGCATTTT. Translated, it gives CASSQEGGKHQPQHF. The chain joins TRBV4-1 to TRBJ1-5; D is undetermined. CDR3 size: 15 residues. CDR1 and CDR2 (germline): MGHRA, YSYEKL. Trimming pared 0 bases from V and 5 bases from J, leaving 11 bases between.

The V call is TRBV6-6, the J call TRBJ1-3; 8 bases are a match to TRBD1. This CDR3 is 16 amino acids long. V trimming: 7 bases; J trimming: 0 bases; junction bases outside the gene matches: 8. Germline CDR1 is MNHNY and CDR2 is SVGAGI (reference sequence). The DNA for the CDR3 is TGTGCCAGCACCGGACAGGGCGGGGGCTCTGGAAACACCATATATTTT. This sequence encodes CASTGQGGGSGNTIYF.

The chain couples TRBV6-2 or TRBV6-3 to TRBJ2-6, with a weak D call TRBD1 (6 bases). Germline CDR1 reads MNHEY; CDR2 reads SVGEGT. The CDR3 length is 14 residues. The V end was cut by 5 bases, the J end by 10 bases, with 15 bases between. CDR3 in amino acids: CASSLRGWMNVLTF. CDR3 DNA: TGTGCCAGCAGTCTGAGGGGGTGGATGAACGTCCTGACTTTC.

This chain joins TRBV19 and TRBJ1-1; D gene ambiguous. This CDR3 has 12 residues. Trimming left V 5 bases short and J 2 bases short, with 6 bases between. Germline V lookup: CDR1 LNHDA, CDR2 SQIVND (reference sequence). CDR3 region: CASSQRNTEAFF. The CDR3 DNA follows: TGTGCCAGTAGTCAGCGAAACACTGAAGCTTTCTTT.

This chain joins TRBV11-2 and TRBJ2-7, with a possible D match to TRBD2 (5 bases). Germline V gene sequence: CDR1 SGHAT, CDR2 FQNNGV. This CDR3 is built from 13 residues. V shed 0 bases and J shed 7 bases, with 10 bases lying between them. The CDR3 region is CASSLDRGREQYF. In nucleotides, the CDR3 is TGTGCCAGCAGCTTAGATCGGGGTAGAGAGCAGTACTTC.

This clone was detected once. This chain links TRBV7-2 with TRBJ2-5; D is undetermined. This CDR3 is 13 amino acids long. V was pared by 3 bases and J by 3 bases, with 8 bases between. The germline CDR1 and CDR2 sequences are SGHTA and FQGNSA. The CDR3 sequence is CASSFKPEETQYF. The CDR3 DNA follows: TGTGCCAGCAGCTTCAAACCGGAAGAGACCCAGTACTTC.

The rearrangement links TRBV7-9 to TRBJ2-1, with D uncertain. Germline CDR1 SEHNR, CDR2 FQNEAQ (reference sequence). The CDR3 covers 14 residues. The germline V and J ends were trimmed by 3 bases and 3 bases, with 9 bases remaining between them. The CDR3 is CASSFGNSYNEQFF. CDR3 nucleotide sequence: TGTGCCAGCAGCTTTGGTAACAGCTACAATGAGCAGTTCTTC. The variable domain in full, with the rest retrieved from reference TRBV7-9 and TRBJ2-1, is DTGVSQNPRHKITKRGQNVTFRCDPISEHNRLYWYRQTLGQGPEFLTYFQNEAQLEKSRLLSDRFSAERPKGSFSTLEIQRTEQGDSAMYLCASSFGNSYNEQFFGPGTRLTVL.

The chain joins TRBV5-1 to TRBJ2-5, with TRBD1 as a possible D gene (5 bases). V gave up 2 bases and J gave up 1 base, with 9 bases separating them. The CDR3 runs to 14 residues. CDR1 and CDR2 (germline): SGHRS, YFSETQ. For the CDR3, the DNA is TGCGCCAGCAGCTTTATTGACAGCCAAGAGACCCAGTACTTC. Residues: CASSFIDSQETQYF.

V usage is TRBV4-3 and J usage is TRBJ1-4; 9 positions match TRBD1. CDR1 is LGHNA and CDR2 is YSLEER in the germline V gene. V lost 2 bases, J lost 7 bases, and 8 bases stayed unmatched. This CDR3 has 16 residues. The CDR3 bases are TGCGCCAGCAGCCAAAAAACAGGGGGCGGCGGTGAAAAACTGTTTTTT. This translates into CASSQKTGGGGEKLFF.

The CDR3: CASSGTYRGFKGDTQYF. Here the CDR3 DNA reads TGTGCCAGCAGTGGGACCTACAGGGGATTCAAGGGAGATACGCAGTATTTT. This chain connects TRBV28 to TRBJ2-3, with 7 bases lining up with TRBD1. CDR3 length equals 17 residues. Germline-derived CDR1 and CDR2 are MDHEN and SYDVKM. Germline trimming cut 5 bases from V and 5 bases from J; bases unmatched to any gene: 16.

The chain uses TRBV7-9 and TRBJ2-6; tentative D call: TRBD2 (6 bases). The CDR3 runs 15 residues. Germline V gene lookup returns CDR1 SEHNR and CDR2 FQNEAQ (reference sequence). Between the trimmed V and J ends, which lost 3 bases and 3 bases, there was a span of 9 bases. This chain's CDR3 is CASSLEGLGANVLTF. CDR3 bases: TGTGCCAGCAGCTTGGAGGGGCTTGGGGCCAACGTCCTGACTTTC.

The gene calls are TRBV19 and TRBJ1-5, with D tentatively TRBD1 (6 bases). Looked up from germline, CDR1 is LNHDA and CDR2 is SQIVND (reference sequence). This CDR3 spans 15 amino acids. V was clipped by 2 bases and J by 6 bases, with 14 bases between them. CDR3 amino acids: CASSIRGGPVQPQHF. The CDR3, as DNA: TGTGCCAGTAGTATAAGAGGGGGACCTGTTCAGCCCCAGCATTTT.

V and J are TRBV18 and TRBJ1-4; the match to TRBD1 covers 9 bases. CDR3 length: 14 amino acids. J lost 7 bases, V lost 6 bases, and 6 bases had no gene match. Germline lookup yields CDR1 KGHSH and CDR2 LQKENI. CDR3 sequence (DNA): TGTGCCAGCTCCGAGGACAGGGGAGGTGAAAAACTGTTTTTT. It encodes CASSEDRGGEKLFF.

This rearrangement joins TRBV7-2 to TRBJ2-1; 9 bases agree with TRBD1. The CDR3 runs to 15 residues. The germline V gene has CDR1 SGHTA and CDR2 FQGNSA. V lost 4 bases to trimming and J lost 5 bases; unmatched junction nucleotides: 6. CDR3 amino acids: CASSSRDRVHNEQFF. The CDR3 DNA reads TGTGCCAGCAGCTCCCGGGACAGGGTACACAATGAGCAGTTCTTC.

The chain uses TRBV7-9 and TRBJ2-2; 7 bases fit TRBD1. The V gene end was trimmed by 9 bases and the J gene end by 1 base; junction bases not matched to a gene: 5. The CDR3 is 14 amino acids. CDR1 is SEHNR, CDR2 FQNEAQ, per germline (reference sequence). The CDR3 protein is CASRQGRNTGELFF. The CDR3 coding sequence is TGTGCCAGTCGACAGGGTCGGAACACCGGGGAGCTGTTTTTT.

The gene calls are TRBV3-1 (or the pseudogene TRBV3-2) and TRBJ1-4; a possible D gene is TRBD1 (6 bases). The germline V gene encodes CDR1 LGHDT and CDR2 YNNKEL (reference sequence). Trimming shortened V by 2 bases and J by 0 bases, and 7 bases separated the two germline ends. This CDR3 has 15 amino acids. This CDR3 reads CASSQWTATNEKLFF. The CDR3 DNA reads TGTGCCAGCAGCCAATGGACAGCAACTAATGAAAAACTGTTTTTT.

The chain uses TRBV19 and TRBJ1-2; D call uncertain. The CDR3 spans 12 residues. The germline V gene encodes CDR1 LNHDA and CDR2 SQIVND (reference sequence). V shed 8 bases and J shed 7 bases, with 14 bases lying between them. The DNA of the CDR3 is TGTGCCAGTGGAAGCGGTATTTCTGGCTACACCTTC. Translated: CASGSGISGYTF. Full variable domain (rest looked up from reference TRBV19 and TRBJ1-2): DGGITQSPKYLFRKEGQNVTLSCEQNLNHDAMYWYRQDPGQGLRLIYYSQIVNDFQKGDIAEGYSVSREKKESFPLTVTSAQKNPTAFYLCASGSGISGYTFGSGTRLTVV.

The chain recombines TRBV6-5 with TRBJ2-2, with 9 bases fitting TRBD1. V lost 5 bases to trimming and J lost 5 bases; unmatched junction nucleotides: 3. The CDR3 consists of 14 residues. The germline gives CDR1 MNHEY, CDR2 SVGAGI. The DNA of the CDR3 is TGTGCCAGCAGTCCGACAGGGGGAACCGGGGAGCTGTTTTTT. Encoded protein: CASSPTGGTGELFF.

The rearrangement joins TRBV6-5 to TRBJ1-1; D is possibly TRBD1 (5 bases). The CDR3 is 14 amino acids. Germline lookup yields CDR1 MNHEY and CDR2 SVGAGI. The V end was cut by 0 bases, the J end by 6 bases, with 11 bases between. CDR3 DNA: TGTGCCAGCAGTTACTCGAATTGGGGCTCTGAAGCTTTCTTT. Translated: CASSYSNWGSEAFF.

This clone was seen once. The chain uses TRBV15 and TRBJ1-4; D remains unclear. Germline V lookup: CDR1 LNHNV, CDR2 YYDKDF (reference sequence). Trimming pared 0 bases from V and 0 bases from J, leaving 8 bases between. CDR3 length: 16 residues. DNA for the CDR3: TGTGCCACCAGCAGAGATAGAGGGACAACTAATGAAAAACTGTTTTTT. Its translation is CATSRDRGTTNEKLFF.

The chain employs TRBV27 and TRBJ2-2, with TRBD2 identical over 8 bases. This CDR3 region has 14 residues. CDR1 is MNHEY and CDR2 is SMNVEV in the germline V gene (reference sequence). V gave up 6 bases and J gave up 7 bases; unmatched junction bases: 7. The CDR3 coding sequence is TGTGCCAGCAGGCCCGGGACTAGGAGCGGGGAGCTGTTTTTT. It translates to CASRPGTRSGELFF.